This TCR beta chain is from a study of blood T cell repertoires in COVID-19. Study-level information: From T cells, B-cell-depleted T cells, or PBMCs came the material, which was cDNA or gDNA.

Source study methods: Cell counts per sample came from amplifying reference gene primers. Sequencing used immunoSEQ multiplex PCR; TCRdb keeps in-frame clones, though not all of them. The DNA was the basis for D and trimming; V, J and clone size are from that table. The table has around 60,000 clones, approximately 82% seen once; the top ten hold about 4%. The sample was peripheral blood. This clonotype was obtained from an elderly woman with acute or convalescent COVID-19.

DNA for the CDR3: TGTGCCTGGAATAAAGGACTAGCGTCAGAGCAGTACTTC. Amino acid sequence: CAWNKGLASEQYF. The rearrangement links TRBV30 to TRBJ2-7, with 9 bases that match TRBD2. V was pared by 4 bases and J by 7 bases, with 8 bases of the junction left unmatched. Per germline, CDR1 GTSNPN and CDR2 SVGIG (reference sequence). The CDR3 has 13 amino acids. Full variable domain (missing parts from reference TRBV30 and TRBJ2-7): SQTIHQWPATLVQPVGSPLSLECTVEGTSNPNLYWYRQAAGRGLQLLFYSVGIGQISSEVPQNLSASRPQDRQFILSSKKLLLSDSGFYLCAWNKGLASEQYFGPGTRLTVT.